The T cell receptor beta chain described here comes from a study of blood T cell repertoires in COVID-19. Study at large: Collection of acute and convalescent COVID-19 samples took place in the United States, Italy and Spain. The analysed material was cDNA or gDNA that came from T cells, B-cell-depleted T cells, or PBMCs.

Original processing methods: Amplified reference gene primers provided the basis for estimating nucleated cell counts. Clones were sequenced by immunoSEQ multiplex PCR, and TCRdb holds only the in-frame ones, with some missing. V and J calls and clone size come straight from that table; D and trimming were deduced from the DNA. The sample lists a few hundred thousand clones; roughly 90% were seen once. The J segment lost 7 bases and the V segment lost 3 bases, leaving 18 bases of the junction unmatched. This CDR3 spans 19 amino acids. The V gene's germline CDR1 is LGHDT and CDR2 YNNKEL (reference sequence).

Sequenced input: peripheral blood. This sequence was found in a woman aged 25 to 39 with COVID-19, enrolled during active disease. The rearrangement uses TRBV3-1 (or the pseudogene TRBV3-2) and TRBJ2-5, with 12 bases matching TRBD1. CDR3 sequence reads: CASSQFFPGQGAGDGTQYF. The CDR3, as DNA: TGTGCCAGCAGCCAGTTTTTTCCGGGACAGGGGGCCGGCGATGGGACCCAGTACTTC.